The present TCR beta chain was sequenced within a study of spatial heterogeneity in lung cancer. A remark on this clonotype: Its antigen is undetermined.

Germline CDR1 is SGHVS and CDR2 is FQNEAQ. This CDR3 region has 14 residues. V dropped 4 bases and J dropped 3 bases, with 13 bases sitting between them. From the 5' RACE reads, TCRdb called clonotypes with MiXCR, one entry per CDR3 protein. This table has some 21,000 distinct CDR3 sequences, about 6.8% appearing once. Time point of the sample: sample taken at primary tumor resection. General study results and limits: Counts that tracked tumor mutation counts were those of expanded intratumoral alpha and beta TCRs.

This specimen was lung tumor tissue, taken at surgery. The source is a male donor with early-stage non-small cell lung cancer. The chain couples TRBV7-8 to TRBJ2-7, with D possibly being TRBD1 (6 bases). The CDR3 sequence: CASSWGPPLYEQYF. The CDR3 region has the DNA TGTGCCAGCAGCTGGGGGCCTCCCCTCTACGAGCAGTACTTC. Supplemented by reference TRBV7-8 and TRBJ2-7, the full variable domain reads GAGVSQSPRYKVAKRGQDVALRCDPISGHVSLFWYQQALGQGPEFLTYFQNEAQLDKSGLPSDRFFAERPEGSVSTLKIQRTQQEDSAVYLCASSWGPPLYEQYFGPGTRLTVT.